This T cell receptor (beta chain) derives from a study of cytomegalovirus exposure and HLA in healthy donors. Study-wide background: The same platform used for the 650 to 850 first-cohort repertoires was also used for the 90 to 150 validation repertoires, as a later analysis reported.

The donors were in the approximately 120-subject validation cohort; that cohort was separate from the roughly 700-subject first cohort. This clone was recorded only once. What it binds is not known. The V segment lost 4 bases and the J segment 7 bases; nucleotides outside the gene matches: 4. The CDR3 covers 12 residues. Germline assignment: CDR1 PRHDT and CDR2 FYEKMQ (reference sequence). TCRdb's copy holds only in-frame clones and misses some; the assay was immunoSEQ multiplex PCR. The sample has about 250,000 clones, around 87% seen once; the top ten hold about 3%. General study findings and limits: Specificity of three CMV-associated chains for CMV antigens was verified in vitro. The classifier reportedly diagnosed cytomegalovirus status with high specificity and sensitivity.

This clonotype was obtained from a young man in good health and CMV-seronegative. Sequencing input: PBMCs. The rearrangement links TRBV13 to TRBJ2-7; TRBD1 aligns across 7 bases. The CDR3 sequence is CASSSNRGEQYF. The CDR3 DNA reads as TGTGCCAGCAGCTCAAACAGGGGTGAGCAGTACTTC.